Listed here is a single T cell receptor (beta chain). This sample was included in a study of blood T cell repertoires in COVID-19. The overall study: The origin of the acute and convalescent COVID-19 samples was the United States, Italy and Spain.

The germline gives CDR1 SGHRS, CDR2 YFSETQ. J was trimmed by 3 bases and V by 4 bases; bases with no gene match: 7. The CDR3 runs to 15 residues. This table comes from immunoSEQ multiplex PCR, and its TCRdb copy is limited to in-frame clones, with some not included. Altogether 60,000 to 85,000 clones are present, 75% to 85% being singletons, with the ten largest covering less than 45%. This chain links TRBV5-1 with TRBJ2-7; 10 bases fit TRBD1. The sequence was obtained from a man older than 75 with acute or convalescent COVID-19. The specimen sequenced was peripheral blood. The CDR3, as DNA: TGCGCCAGCAGCGCCGGACAGGGGGGGAACTACGAGCAGTACTTC. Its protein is CASSAGQGGNYEQYF. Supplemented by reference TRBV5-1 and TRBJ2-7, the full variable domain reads KAGVTQTPRYLIKTRGQQVTLSCSPISGHRSVSWYQQTPGQGLQFLFEYFSETQRNKGNFPGRFSGRQFSNSRSEMNVSTLELGDSALYLCASSAGQGGNYEQYFGPGTRLTVT.